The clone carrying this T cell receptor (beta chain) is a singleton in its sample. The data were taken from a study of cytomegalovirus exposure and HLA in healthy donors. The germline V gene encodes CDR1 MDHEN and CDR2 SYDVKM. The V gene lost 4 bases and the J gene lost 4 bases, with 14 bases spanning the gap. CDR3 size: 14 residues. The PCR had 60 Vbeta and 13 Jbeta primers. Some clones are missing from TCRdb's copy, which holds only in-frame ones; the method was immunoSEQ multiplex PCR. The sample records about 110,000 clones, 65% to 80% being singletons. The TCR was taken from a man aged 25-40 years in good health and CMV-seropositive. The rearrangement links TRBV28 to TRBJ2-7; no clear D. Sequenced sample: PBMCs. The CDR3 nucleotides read TGTGCCAGCAGTTCCTCCCTTGGCCTTTACGAGCAGTACTTC. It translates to CASSSSLGLYEQYF.